This T cell receptor (beta chain) was profiled in a study of long-term antiretroviral therapy in people with HIV. Study summary: The earliest specimens came about a decade ahead of the 2015 immediate-ART recommendation. Study conclusions and caveats: CDR3 length ranges were narrower in HIV repertoires than in controls.

This clone was seen once. The antigen remains undetermined. V dropped 8 bases and J dropped 4 bases, with 14 bases sitting between them. The CDR3 loop spans 13 amino acids. Germline values: CDR1 MNHEY, CDR2 SMNVEV (reference sequence). The samples comprised roughly 0.9-11 million cryopreserved PBMC ahead of DNA extraction. immunoSEQ v3.0 was run at survey level. Profiling relied on immunoSEQ multiplex PCR, and the TCRdb table lists in-frame clones only, not all of them. The sample contains about 20,000 clones, roughly 88% of which appear only once. This sequence joins TRBV27 and TRBJ1-1; D call uncertain. The clonotype was recovered from a woman in her thirties or forties with HIV. The sequences come from unsorted PBMCs, collected 1.2 years after starting antiretroviral therapy. The CDR3 coding sequence is TGTGCCAGCGGACTCTTCAAGGGCACTGAAGCTTTCTTT. Translation gives CASGLFKGTEAFF.